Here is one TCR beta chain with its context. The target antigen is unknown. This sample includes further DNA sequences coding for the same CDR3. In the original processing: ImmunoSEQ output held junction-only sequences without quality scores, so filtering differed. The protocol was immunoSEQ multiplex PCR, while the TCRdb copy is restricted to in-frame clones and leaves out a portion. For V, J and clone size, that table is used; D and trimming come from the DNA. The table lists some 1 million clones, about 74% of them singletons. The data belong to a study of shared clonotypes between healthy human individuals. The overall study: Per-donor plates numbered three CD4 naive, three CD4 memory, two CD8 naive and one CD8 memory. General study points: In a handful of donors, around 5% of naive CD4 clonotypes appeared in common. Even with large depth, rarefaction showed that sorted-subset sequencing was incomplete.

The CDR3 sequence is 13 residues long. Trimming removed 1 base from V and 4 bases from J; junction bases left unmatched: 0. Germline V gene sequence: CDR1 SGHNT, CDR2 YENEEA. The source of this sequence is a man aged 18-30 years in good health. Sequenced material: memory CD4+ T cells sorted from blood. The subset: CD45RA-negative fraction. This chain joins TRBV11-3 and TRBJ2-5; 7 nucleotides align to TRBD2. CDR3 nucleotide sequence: TGTGCCAGCAGCTTAGCGGGGGGAGAGACCCAGTACTTC. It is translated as CASSLAGGETQYF.